This record looks at one T cell receptor (beta chain) sequence and its context. This record belongs to a study of blood T cell repertoires in COVID-19. Study summary: Acute and convalescent COVID-19 specimens originated in the United States, Italy and Spain.

All enrollees were roughly 18 to 100 years old and from around 25 US areas. Authors' analysis steps: How many nucleated cells were present was estimated from reference gene primer amplification. The data were produced by immunoSEQ multiplex PCR, yet TCRdb's version contains in-frame clones alone and is incomplete. For V, J and clone size, that table is used; D and trimming come from the DNA. The sample lists a few hundred thousand clones, more than 70% seen once, with roughly 4.3% in the top ten. The CDR3 spans 15 residues. V was cut by 4 bases and J by 4 bases, with 16 bases left in between. CDR1 and CDR2 from the germline V gene are SGDLS and YYNGEE.

The sample taken for sequencing was PBMCs or T cells enriched from blood (not recorded which). This chain uses TRBV9 with TRBJ2-3, with D perhaps matching TRBD2 (6 bases). The TCR originated in a man aged 30 to 45 with acute COVID-19. CDR3 loop: CASSFRLGESDTQYF. CDR3 nucleotides: TGTGCCAGCAGCTTTCGACTAGGAGAGTCAGATACGCAGTATTTT.